A selection of T cell receptor beta chains follows, all from one sample in a study of monozygotic twins with inflammatory bowel disease. Following a re-call of the 5' RACE reads, TCRdb has one entry per CDR3 protein and lacks DNA. Its listing shows around 100,000 distinct CDR3 sequences. Sequencing was done on a sample of blood. Every receptor here comes from a human donor with ulcerative colitis or Crohn's disease, or a healthy co-twin of an affected twin (not recorded which). Both conserved end residues are part of each CDR3.

j_gene	v_gene	len	CDR3aa
TRBJ2-1	TRBV7-3	18	CASSPRLAGGLIYNEQFF
TRBJ1-1	TRBV9	12	CASSTIGGRAFF
TRBJ1-5	TRBV6-6	13	CASSPGTNQPQHF
TRBJ2-1	TRBV20-1	16	CSARYSGPDNYNEQFF
TRBJ2-1	TRBV29-1	11	CRSGIGSEQFF
TRBJ2-6	TRBV5-6	16	CASSLDRTAGANVLTF
TRBJ1-6	TRBV2	14	CASSDGNINSPLHF
TRBJ2-1	TRBV5-1	15	CASSLGVAAYNEQFF
TRBJ1-5	TRBV12-3/TRBV12-4	14	CASSGQAGRQPQHF
TRBJ2-1	TRBV7-2	12	CASGTINNEQFF
TRBJ2-1	TRBV5-6	13	CASGRVENNEQFF
TRBJ1-1	TRBV7-9	13	CASSTGQSTEAFF
TRBJ2-7	TRBV6-2/TRBV6-3	15	CASRLSPWQGEEQYF
TRBJ1-1	TRBV5-6	13	CASSLSSGTEAFF
TRBJ2-1	TRBV27	13	CASSALFRGHSFF
TRBJ1-5	TRBV12-2	13	CASRLAEGQPQHF
TRBJ2-2	TRBV7-2	17	CASSPGPPFIGAGELFF
TRBJ2-5	TRBV5-1	16	CASSWTGTGGGETQYF
TRBJ1-5	TRBV7-2	14	CASSYLGSTQPQHF
TRBJ2-1	TRBV4-3	15	CASSQRTSQMDEQFF
TRBJ2-5	TRBV7-9	16	CASSLAAPGPLQTQYF
TRBJ2-3	TRBV6-5	13	CASSPGNTDTQYF